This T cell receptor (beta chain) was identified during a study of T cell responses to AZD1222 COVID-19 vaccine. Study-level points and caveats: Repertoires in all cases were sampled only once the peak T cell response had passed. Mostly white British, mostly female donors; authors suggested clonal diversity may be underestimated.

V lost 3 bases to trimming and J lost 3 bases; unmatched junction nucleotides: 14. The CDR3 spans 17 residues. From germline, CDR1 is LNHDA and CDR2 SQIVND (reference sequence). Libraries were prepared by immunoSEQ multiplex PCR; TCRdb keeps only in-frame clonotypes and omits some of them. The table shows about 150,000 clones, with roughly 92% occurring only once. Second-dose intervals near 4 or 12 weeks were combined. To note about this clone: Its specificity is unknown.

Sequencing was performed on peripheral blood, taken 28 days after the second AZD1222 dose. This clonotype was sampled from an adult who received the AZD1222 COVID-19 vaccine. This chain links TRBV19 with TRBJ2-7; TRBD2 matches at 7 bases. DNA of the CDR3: TGTGCCAGTAGTATTCAGGATCTATCTAGCGGACGCTACGAGCAGTACTTC. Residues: CASSIQDLSSGRYEQYF.